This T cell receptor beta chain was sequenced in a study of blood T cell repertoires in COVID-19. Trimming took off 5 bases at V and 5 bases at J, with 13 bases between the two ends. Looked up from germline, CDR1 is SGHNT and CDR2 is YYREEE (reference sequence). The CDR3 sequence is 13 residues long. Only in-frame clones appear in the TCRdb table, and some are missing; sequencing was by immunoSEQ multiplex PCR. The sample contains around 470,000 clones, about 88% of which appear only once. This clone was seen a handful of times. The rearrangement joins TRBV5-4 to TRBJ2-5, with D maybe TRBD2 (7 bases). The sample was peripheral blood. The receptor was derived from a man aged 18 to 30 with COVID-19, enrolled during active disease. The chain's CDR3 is CASRGGARETQYF. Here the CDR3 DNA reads TGTGCCAGCAGGGGGGGGGCCAGGGAGACCCAGTACTTC.